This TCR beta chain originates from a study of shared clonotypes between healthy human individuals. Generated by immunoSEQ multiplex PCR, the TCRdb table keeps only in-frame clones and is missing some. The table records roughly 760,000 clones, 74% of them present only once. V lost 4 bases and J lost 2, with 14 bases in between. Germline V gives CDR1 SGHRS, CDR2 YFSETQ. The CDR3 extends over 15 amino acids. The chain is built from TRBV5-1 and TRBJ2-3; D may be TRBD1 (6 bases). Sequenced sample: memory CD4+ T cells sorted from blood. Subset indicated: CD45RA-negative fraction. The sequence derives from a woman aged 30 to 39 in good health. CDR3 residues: CASSIRDTFTDTQYF. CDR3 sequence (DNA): TGCGCCAGCAGCATCCGGGACACCTTCACAGATACGCAGTATTTT.